The 6 T cell receptor beta chains given below trace back to one sample, sequenced in a study of T cells in Graves' hyperthyroidism and ophthalmopathy. Authors of the study amplified TCR beta CDR3 regions from RNA transcripts. HTBI primers drove first-round RT-PCR of the TCR CDR3. TCRdb reanalysed the multiplex PCR reads using MiXCR and keeps one entry per CDR3 protein. Of roughly 700,000 distinct CDR3 sequences in the sample, 35% were seen once. Sequencing input: blood. These receptors all come from a woman in her thirties or forties with Graves' hyperthyroidism.

The chain links TRBV5-1 to TRBJ1-2; D unresolved. The CDR3 is 17 residues long. Germline V lookup: CDR1 SGHRS, CDR2 YFSETQ. Trimming removed 4 bases at V and 2 bases at J, with 21 bases between. CDR3 protein: CASSRSSGYDRNYGYTF. CDR3 in DNA: TGCGCCAGCAGCAGGTCTAGCGGATACGACCGCAACTATGGCTACACCTTC.

The chain uses TRBV6-4 and TRBJ1-2, with D uncertain. Trimming pared 0 bases from V and 8 bases from J, leaving 13 bases between. Germline CDR1 MRHNA, CDR2 SNTAGT. This CDR3 is 14 amino acids long. Here the CDR3 DNA reads TGTGCCAGCAGTGACTCGAAGGATATGGGAGGCTACACCTTC. This encodes CASSDSKDMGGYTF.

This clonotype has only a few counts. The V gene is TRBV11-2, the J gene TRBJ1-3, with TRBD1 as a possible D gene (6 bases). The CDR3 is 13 amino acids. V dropped 11 bases and J dropped 4 bases, with 15 bases sitting between them. The germline V gene has CDR1 SGHAT and CDR2 FQNNGV. Here the CDR3 reads CAWSVTGGNTIYF. The CDR3 region has the DNA TGTGCCTGGAGTGTCACAGGGGGAAACACCATATATTTT. The full variable domain, its missing parts supplied by reference TRBV11-2 and TRBJ1-3, is EAGVAQSPRYKIIEKRQSVAFWCNPISGHATLYWYQQILGQGPKLLIQFQNNGVVDDSQLPKDRFSAERLKGVDSTLKIQPAKLEDSAVYLCAWSVTGGNTIYFGEGSWLTVV.

This clonotype was observed at least ten times. The J gene is TRBJ2-5, the V gene TRBV10-3; D unclear. Germline values: CDR1 ENHRY, CDR2 SYGVKD. The CDR3 spans 13 residues. The V end lost 3 bases, the J end lost 2 bases, and 7 bases lay between the germline ends. Here the CDR3 DNA reads TGTGCCATCAGTGACGGCAGGCAAGAGACCCAGTACTTC. Protein sequence: CAISDGRQETQYF.

There are a few counts of this clonotype. A clone one base away is much larger, so this may be a read error. The chain combines TRBV5-1 with TRBJ1-1; 9 nucleotides match TRBD1. The germline V gene has CDR1 SGHRS and CDR2 YFSETQ. Unmatched junction bases numbered 0, after V lost 3 bases and J lost 6 bases. This CDR3 comprises 12 residues. The CDR3 reads CASSWTGAEAFF. The CDR3, as DNA: TGCGCCAGCAGCTGGACAGGGGCTGAAGCTTTCTTT.

This clonotype has ten or more counts. The gene calls are TRBV5-6 and TRBJ1-6; 8 positions match TRBD1. Trimming at V came to 2 bases and at J to 6 bases, leaving 4 bases not matched to a gene. The germline gives CDR1 SGHDT, CDR2 YYEEEE. This CDR3 has 15 residues. The CDR3 DNA is TGTGCCAGCAGCTTAGCAGGGACAGGTAATTCACCCCTCCACTTT. It encodes CASSLAGTGNSPLHF.